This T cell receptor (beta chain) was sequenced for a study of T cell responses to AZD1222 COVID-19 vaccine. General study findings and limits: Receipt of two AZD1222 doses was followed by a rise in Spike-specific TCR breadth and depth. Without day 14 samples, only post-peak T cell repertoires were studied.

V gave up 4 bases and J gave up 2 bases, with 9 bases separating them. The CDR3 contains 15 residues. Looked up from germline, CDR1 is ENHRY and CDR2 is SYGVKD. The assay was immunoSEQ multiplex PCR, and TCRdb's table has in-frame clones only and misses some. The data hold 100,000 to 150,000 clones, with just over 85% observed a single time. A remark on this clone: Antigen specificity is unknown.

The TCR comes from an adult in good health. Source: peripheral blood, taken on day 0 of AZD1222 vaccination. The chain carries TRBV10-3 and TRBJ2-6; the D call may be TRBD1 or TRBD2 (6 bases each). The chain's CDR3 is CAISGRGAGANVLTF. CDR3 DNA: TGTGCCATCAGTGGTAGGGGGGCTGGGGCCAACGTCCTGACTTTC.